These 14 T cell receptor beta chains share one sample of origin, sequenced in a study of T cell responses to AZD1222 COVID-19 vaccine. Here immunoSEQ multiplex PCR was the method, and the copy in TCRdb shows in-frame clones only, minus some. Of 110,000 to 150,000 clones in the sample, 93% are singletons; the top ten hold over 7.5%. This sample comprised peripheral blood, obtained on day 0 of AZD1222 vaccination. These receptors originate from an adult in good health.

V gene TRBV4-1 combines with J gene TRBJ1-2; TRBD1 might be the D (6 bases). V was clipped by 4 bases and J by 4 bases, with 10 bases between them. Germline-derived CDR1 and CDR2 are MGHRA and YSYEKL. This CDR3 is 13 amino acids long. The CDR3 region has the DNA TGCGCCAGCAGCCTCGGGACAAGCTATGGCTACACCTTC. Translation gives CASSLGTSYGYTF.

This chain uses TRBV7-2 with TRBJ1-5; D is unresolved. This CDR3 spans 15 amino acids. With 5 bases removed from V and 1 base from J, the gap between germline ends came to 12 bases. In germline, CDR1 is SGHTA, CDR2 FQGNSA. The CDR3 loop is CASSVRTESNQPQHF. Here the CDR3 DNA reads TGTGCCAGCAGCGTCCGGACGGAAAGCAATCAGCCCCAGCATTTT.

The chain couples TRBV5-1 to TRBJ1-4; no clear D gene. The CDR3 totals 13 residues. Trimming left V 3 bases short and J 0 bases short, with 3 bases between. The germline V gene encodes CDR1 SGHRS and CDR2 YFSETQ. The CDR3 DNA follows: TGCGCCAGCAGCTCGGCAACTAATGAAAAACTGTTTTTT. Translating gives CASSSATNEKLFF.

The CDR3: CASSGANVLTF. Here the CDR3 DNA reads TGTGCCAGCTCTGGGGCCAACGTCCTGACTTTC. The rearrangement links TRBV12-3 or TRBV12-4 to TRBJ2-6; D not certain. V lost 8 bases, J lost 1 base, and 0 bases lay in between. There are 11 residues in the CDR3.

This rearrangement joins TRBV19 to TRBJ1-2, with D possibly being TRBD1 (5 bases). With 4 bases removed from V and 4 bases from J, the gap between germline ends came to 16 bases. The CDR3 is 15 amino acids. Looked up from germline, CDR1 is LNHDA and CDR2 is SQIVND (reference sequence). CDR3 in DNA: TGTGCCAGTAGTAGAGGGACGGTCATAAGCTATGGCTACACCTTC. This sequence encodes CASSRGTVISYGYTF.

This clone was seen just once. The V call is TRBV12-3 or TRBV12-4, the J call TRBJ1-5, with 8 bases that match TRBD1. The CDR3 runs to 13 residues. Trimming took 6 bases from V and 7 from J; bases not matched to a gene: 5. Here the CDR3 reads CASSSGGGQPQHF. CDR3 DNA sequence: TGTGCCAGCAGCTCAGGGGGCGGACAGCCCCAGCATTTT.

The chain links TRBV7-2 to TRBJ1-2; D unclear. Germline V gene data show CDR1 as SGHTA and CDR2 as FQGNSA. The CDR3 runs to 16 residues. The V gene lost 5 bases and the J gene lost 3 bases, with 19 bases spanning the gap. The DNA for the CDR3 is TGTGCCAGCAGCCCATTAACCCGGGGATTGGACTATGGCTACACCTTC. This sequence encodes CASSPLTRGLDYGYTF.

J is TRBJ2-3 and V is TRBV12-3 or TRBV12-4; no clear D gene. This CDR3 contains 11 residues. Between the trimmed V and J ends, which lost 5 bases and 6 bases, there was a span of 6 bases. The CDR3 DNA follows: TGTGCCAGCAGTCCCGCGGATACGCAGTATTTT. This codes for CASSPADTQYF.

The chain is built from TRBV15 and TRBJ1-6; 7 bases map to TRBD1. CDR1 is LNHNV, CDR2 YYDKDF, per germline (reference sequence). With V trimmed by 2 bases and J by 7 bases, 5 bases remained unmatched. The CDR3 sequence is 15 residues long. CDR3 DNA: TGTGCCACCAGCAGAAAGGACAGGCGCAATTCACCCCTCCACTTT. As protein: CATSRKDRRNSPLHF.

The rearrangement uses TRBV5-8 and TRBJ1-4, with no clear D. CDR1 and CDR2 from the germline V gene are SGHTS and YDEGEE. V lost 4 bases and J 1 base, leaving 11 bases between the germline ends. This CDR3 is 15 amino acids long. The CDR3 coding sequence is TGTGCCAGCAGCCCTCCCGACGGAACTAATGAAAAACTGTTTTTT. It translates to CASSPPDGTNEKLFF. The full variable domain, rest sourced from reference TRBV5-8 and TRBJ1-4, is EAGVTQSPTHLIKTRGQQATLRCSPISGHTSVYWYQQALGLGLQFLLWYDEGEERNRGNFPPRFSGRQFPNYSSELNVNALELEDSALYLCASSPPDGTNEKLFFGSGTQLSVL.

The chain combines TRBV6-5 with TRBJ1-6; D possibly corresponds to TRBD1 (6 bases). The V gene's germline CDR1 is MNHEY and CDR2 SVGAGI. Trimming removed 4 bases from V and 9 bases from J, with 16 bases in between. The CDR3 consists of 15 residues. The CDR3 DNA follows: TGTGCCAGCAGTTCTCCACAGGGATCCGGTTCACCCCTCCACTTT. Its protein is CASSSPQGSGSPLHF.

This sequence joins TRBV6-1 and TRBJ2-4; 9 bases match TRBD1. Unmatched junction bases numbered 22, after V lost 0 bases and J lost 7 bases. This CDR3 comprises 21 residues. Germline V gene data show CDR1 as MNHNS and CDR2 as SASEGT. CDR3 sequence: CASSEAAPAGWDRAKWNIQYF. In DNA form, the CDR3 reads TGTGCCAGCAGTGAAGCGGCCCCCGCGGGCTGGGACAGGGCTAAGTGGAACATTCAGTACTTC.

The CDR3 is CASAPSAGVGETQYF. In DNA, the CDR3 is TGTGCCAGTGCCCCTAGCGCTGGGGTTGGAGAGACCCAGTACTTC. V usage is TRBV19 and J usage is TRBJ2-5; the D gene is possibly TRBD2 (6 bases). V gave up 8 bases and J gave up 4 bases, with 20 bases separating them. The V gene's germline CDR1 is LNHDA and CDR2 SQIVND (reference sequence). This CDR3 has 15 amino acids.

V is TRBV4-1 and J is TRBJ2-4; D not certain. Germline lookup yields CDR1 MGHRA and CDR2 YSYEKL. Trimming stripped 2 bases from V and 5 bases from J, with 10 bases between. This CDR3 spans 14 amino acids. The DNA for the CDR3 is TGCGCCAGCAGCCAATCACAGCTAGAAAACATTCAGTACTTC. Translating gives CASSQSQLENIQYF.